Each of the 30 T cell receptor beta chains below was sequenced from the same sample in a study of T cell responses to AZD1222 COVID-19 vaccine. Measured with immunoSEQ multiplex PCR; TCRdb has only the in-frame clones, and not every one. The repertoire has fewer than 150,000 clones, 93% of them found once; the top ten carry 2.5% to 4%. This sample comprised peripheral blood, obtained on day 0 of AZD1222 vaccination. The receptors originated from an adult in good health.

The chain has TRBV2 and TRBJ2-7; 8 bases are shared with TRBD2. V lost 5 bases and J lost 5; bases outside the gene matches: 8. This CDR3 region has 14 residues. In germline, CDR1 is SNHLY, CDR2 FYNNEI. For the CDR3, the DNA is TGTGCCAGCAGTCGGGGGGGTTCAGGCGACGAGCAGTACTTC. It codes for CASSRGGSGDEQYF. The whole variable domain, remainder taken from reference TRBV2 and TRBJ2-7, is EPEVTQTPSHQVTQMGQEVILRCVPISNHLYFYWYRQILGQKVEFLVSFYNNEISEKSEIFDDQFSVERPDGSNFTLKIRSTKLEDSAMYFCASSRGGSGDEQYFGPGTRLTVT.

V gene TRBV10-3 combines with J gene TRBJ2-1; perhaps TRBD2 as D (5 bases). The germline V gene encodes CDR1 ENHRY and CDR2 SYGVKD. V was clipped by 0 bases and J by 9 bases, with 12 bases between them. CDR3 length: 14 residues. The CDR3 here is CAISESTKVSEQFF. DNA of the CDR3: TGTGCCATCAGTGAGTCGACTAAGGTCTCTGAGCAGTTCTTC.

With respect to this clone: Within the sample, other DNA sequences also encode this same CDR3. The CDR3 here is CSATGNTEAFF. DNA for the CDR3: TGCAGTGCTACGGGGAACACTGAAGCTTTCTTT. The chain is built from TRBV20-1 and TRBJ1-1, with no clear D. Deletions cut 4 bases from V and 1 base from J, with 4 bases between. The CDR3 loop spans 11 amino acids. CDR1 and CDR2 from the germline V gene are DFQATT and SNEGSKA (reference sequence).

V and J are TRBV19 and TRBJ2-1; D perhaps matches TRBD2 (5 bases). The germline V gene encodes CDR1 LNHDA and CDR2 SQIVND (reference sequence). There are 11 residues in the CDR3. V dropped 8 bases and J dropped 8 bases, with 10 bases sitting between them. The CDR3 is CASAQRDEQFF. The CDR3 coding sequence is TGTGCCAGTGCTCAGAGGGATGAGCAGTTCTTC.

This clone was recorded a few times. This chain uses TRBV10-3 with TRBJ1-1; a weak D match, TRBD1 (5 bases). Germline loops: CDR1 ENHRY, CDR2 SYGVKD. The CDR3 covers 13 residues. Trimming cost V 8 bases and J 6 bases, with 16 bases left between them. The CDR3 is CAISARAKSEAFF. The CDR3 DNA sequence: TGTGCCATCTCGGCCAGGGCTAAATCTGAAGCTTTCTTT.

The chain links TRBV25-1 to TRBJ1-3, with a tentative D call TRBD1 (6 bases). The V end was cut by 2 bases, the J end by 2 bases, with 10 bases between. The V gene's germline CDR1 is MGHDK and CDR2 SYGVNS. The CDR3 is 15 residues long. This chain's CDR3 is CASSEEGGAGNTIYF. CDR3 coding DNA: TGTGCCAGCAGTGAAGAAGGGGGAGCTGGAAACACCATATATTTT.

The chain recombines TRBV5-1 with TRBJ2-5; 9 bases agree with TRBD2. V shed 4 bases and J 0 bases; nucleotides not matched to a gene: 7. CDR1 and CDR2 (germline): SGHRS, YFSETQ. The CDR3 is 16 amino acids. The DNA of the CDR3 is TGCGCCAGCAGCCCAGGACTAGCGAGAAACCAAGAGACCCAGTACTTC. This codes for CASSPGLARNQETQYF.

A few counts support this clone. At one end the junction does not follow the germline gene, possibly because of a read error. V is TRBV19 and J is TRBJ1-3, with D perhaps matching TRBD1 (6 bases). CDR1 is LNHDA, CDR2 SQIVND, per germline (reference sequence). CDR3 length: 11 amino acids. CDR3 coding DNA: TGTGCCAGTAGTGCCTCGGGGGCCGCAAATTTT. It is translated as CASSASGAANF.

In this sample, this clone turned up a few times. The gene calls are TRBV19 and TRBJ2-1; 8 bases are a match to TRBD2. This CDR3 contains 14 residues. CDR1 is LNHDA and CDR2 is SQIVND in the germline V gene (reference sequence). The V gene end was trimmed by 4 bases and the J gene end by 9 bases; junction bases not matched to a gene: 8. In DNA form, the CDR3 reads TGTGCCAGTAGTAGATGGACTAGCTCGATTGAGCAGTTCTTC. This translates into CASSRWTSSIEQFF.

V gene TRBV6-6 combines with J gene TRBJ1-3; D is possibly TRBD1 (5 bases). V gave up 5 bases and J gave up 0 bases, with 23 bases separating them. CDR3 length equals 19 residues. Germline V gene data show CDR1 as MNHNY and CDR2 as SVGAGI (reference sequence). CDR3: CASSRYGGTSGLSGNTIYF. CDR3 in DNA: TGTGCCAGCAGTCGTTACGGCGGGACTTCAGGGCTCTCTGGAAACACCATATATTTT.

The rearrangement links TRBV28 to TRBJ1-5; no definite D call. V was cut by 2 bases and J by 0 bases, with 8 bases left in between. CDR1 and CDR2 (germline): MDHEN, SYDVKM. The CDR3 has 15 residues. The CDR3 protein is CASSLVDSSNQPQHF. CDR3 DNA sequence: TGTGCCAGCAGTTTAGTGGACTCTAGCAATCAGCCCCAGCATTTT.

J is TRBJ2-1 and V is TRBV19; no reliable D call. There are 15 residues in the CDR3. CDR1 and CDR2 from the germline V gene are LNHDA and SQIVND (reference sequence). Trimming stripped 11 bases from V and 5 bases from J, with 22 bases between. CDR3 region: CAFLHRIPRHNEQFF. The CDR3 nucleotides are TGTGCCTTTCTCCATCGGATCCCGCGTCACAATGAGCAGTTCTTC.

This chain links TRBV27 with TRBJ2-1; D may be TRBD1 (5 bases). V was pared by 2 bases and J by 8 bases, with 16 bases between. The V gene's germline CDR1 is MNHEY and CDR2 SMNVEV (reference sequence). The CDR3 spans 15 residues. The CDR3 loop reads CASSLRQGWNDEQFF. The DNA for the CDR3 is TGTGCCAGCAGTTTAAGGCAGGGATGGAACGATGAGCAGTTCTTC.

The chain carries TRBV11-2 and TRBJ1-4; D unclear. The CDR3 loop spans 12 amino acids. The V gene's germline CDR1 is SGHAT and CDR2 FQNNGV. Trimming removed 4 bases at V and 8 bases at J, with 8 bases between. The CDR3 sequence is CASSSQREKLFF. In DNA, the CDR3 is TGTGCCAGCAGCTCCCAAAGGGAAAAACTGTTTTTT.

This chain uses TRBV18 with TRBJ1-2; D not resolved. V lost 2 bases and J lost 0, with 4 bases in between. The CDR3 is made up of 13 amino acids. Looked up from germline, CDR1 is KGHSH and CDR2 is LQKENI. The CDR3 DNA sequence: TGTGCCAGCTCACCAGAACCTAACTATGGCTACACCTTC. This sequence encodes CASSPEPNYGYTF.

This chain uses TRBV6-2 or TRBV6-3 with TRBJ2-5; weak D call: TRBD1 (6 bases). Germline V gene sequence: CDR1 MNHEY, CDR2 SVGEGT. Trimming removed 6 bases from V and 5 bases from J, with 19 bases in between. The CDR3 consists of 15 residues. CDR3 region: CASSQPWGQVETQYF. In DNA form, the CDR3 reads TGTGCCAGCAGCCAACCCTGGGGGCAGGTGGAGACCCAGTACTTC.

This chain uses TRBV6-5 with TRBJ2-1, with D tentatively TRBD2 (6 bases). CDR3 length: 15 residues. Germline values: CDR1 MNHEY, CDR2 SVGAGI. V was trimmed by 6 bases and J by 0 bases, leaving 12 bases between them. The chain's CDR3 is CASRLAASSYNEQFF. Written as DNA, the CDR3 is TGTGCCAGCAGACTAGCCGCAAGCTCCTACAATGAGCAGTTCTTC.

The DNA of the CDR3 is TGTGCCAGCAGTTTATATGGGGGCTACTACAATGAGCAGTTCTTC. Translating it yields CASSLYGGYYNEQFF. The V gene is TRBV27, the J gene TRBJ2-1; maybe TRBD1 (6 bases). Trimming pared 1 base from V and 3 bases from J, leaving 10 bases between. Germline assignment: CDR1 MNHEY and CDR2 SMNVEV (reference sequence). There are 15 residues in the CDR3.

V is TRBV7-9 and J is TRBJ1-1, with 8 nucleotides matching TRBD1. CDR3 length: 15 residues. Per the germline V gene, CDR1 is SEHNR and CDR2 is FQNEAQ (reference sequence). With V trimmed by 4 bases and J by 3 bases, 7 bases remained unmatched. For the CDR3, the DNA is TGTGCCAGCAGCTCCGTCAGGGGGCGCGACACTGAAGCTTTCTTT. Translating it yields CASSSVRGRDTEAFF.

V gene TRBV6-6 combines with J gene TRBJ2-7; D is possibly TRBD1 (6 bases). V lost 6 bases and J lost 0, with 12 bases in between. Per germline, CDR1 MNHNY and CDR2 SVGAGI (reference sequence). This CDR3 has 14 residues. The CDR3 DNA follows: TGTGCCAGCAGCCTTACAGGGTCCTCCTACGAGCAGTACTTC. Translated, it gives CASSLTGSSYEQYF.

This CDR3 reads CASSYSLNPRLRESTEAFF. In nucleotides, the CDR3 is TGTGCCAGCAGTTACTCGTTAAACCCCCGGCTTAGAGAGAGCACTGAAGCTTTCTTT. The V and J genes are TRBV6-2 or TRBV6-3 and TRBJ1-1, with D unclear. Germline assignment: CDR1 MNHEY and CDR2 SVGEGT. The CDR3 sequence is 19 residues long. Deletions cut 0 bases from V and 4 bases from J, with 24 bases between.

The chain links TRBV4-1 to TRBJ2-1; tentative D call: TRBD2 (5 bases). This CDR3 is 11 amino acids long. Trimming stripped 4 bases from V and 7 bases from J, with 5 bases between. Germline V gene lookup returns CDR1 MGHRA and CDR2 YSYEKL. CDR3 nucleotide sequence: TGCGCCAGCAGCCCGGGGAATGAGCAGTTCTTC. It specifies CASSPGNEQFF.

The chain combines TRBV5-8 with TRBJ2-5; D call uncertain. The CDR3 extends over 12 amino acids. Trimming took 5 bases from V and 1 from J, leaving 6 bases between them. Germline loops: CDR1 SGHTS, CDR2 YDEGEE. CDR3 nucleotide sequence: TGTGCCAGCAGTTTCCTCCAAGAGACCCAGTACTTC. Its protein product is CASSFLQETQYF.

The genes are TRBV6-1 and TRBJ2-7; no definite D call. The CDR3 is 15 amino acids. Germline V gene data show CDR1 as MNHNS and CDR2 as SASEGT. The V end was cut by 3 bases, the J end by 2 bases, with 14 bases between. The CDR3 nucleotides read TGTGCCAGCAGTGATGGGCCCAGTCTCCCCTACGAGCAGTACTTC. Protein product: CASSDGPSLPYEQYF.

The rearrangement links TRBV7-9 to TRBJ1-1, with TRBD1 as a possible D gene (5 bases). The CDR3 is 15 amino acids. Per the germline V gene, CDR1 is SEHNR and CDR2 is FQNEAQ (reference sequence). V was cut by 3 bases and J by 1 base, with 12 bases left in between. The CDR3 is CASSLGVGRNTEAFF. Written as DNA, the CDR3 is TGTGCCAGCAGCTTGGGGGTAGGAAGGAACACTGAAGCTTTCTTT.

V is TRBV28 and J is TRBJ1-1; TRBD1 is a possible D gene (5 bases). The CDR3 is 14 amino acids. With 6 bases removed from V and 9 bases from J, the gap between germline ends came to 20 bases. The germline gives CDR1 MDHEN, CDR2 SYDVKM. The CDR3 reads CASSLRGPTFKAFF. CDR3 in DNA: TGTGCCAGCAGCTTGCGGGGCCCCACCTTTAAAGCTTTCTTT.

CDR3 sequence: CASSLYPGMIRGYTF. The CDR3, as DNA: TGTGCCAGCAGCTTGTACCCGGGAATGATCCGCGGCTACACCTTC. This chain links TRBV5-6 with TRBJ1-2; D gene uncertain. V dropped 1 base and J dropped 8 bases, with 18 bases sitting between them. Germline V gene sequence: CDR1 SGHDT, CDR2 YYEEEE. The CDR3 length is 15 residues.

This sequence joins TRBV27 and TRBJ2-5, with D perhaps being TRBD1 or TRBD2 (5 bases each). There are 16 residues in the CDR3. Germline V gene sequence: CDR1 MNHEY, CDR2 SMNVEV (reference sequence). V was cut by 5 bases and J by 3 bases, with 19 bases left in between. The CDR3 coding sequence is TGTGCCAGCAGTACATCTCCGGGGCAGGTAGAAGAGACCCAGTACTTC. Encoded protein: CASSTSPGQVEETQYF.

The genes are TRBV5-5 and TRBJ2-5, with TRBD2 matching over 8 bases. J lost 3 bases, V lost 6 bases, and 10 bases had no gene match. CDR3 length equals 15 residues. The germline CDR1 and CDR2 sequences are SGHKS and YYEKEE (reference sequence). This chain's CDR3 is CASIATAGGKETQYF. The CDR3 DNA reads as TGTGCCAGCATCGCGACGGCGGGAGGAAAAGAGACCCAGTACTTC.

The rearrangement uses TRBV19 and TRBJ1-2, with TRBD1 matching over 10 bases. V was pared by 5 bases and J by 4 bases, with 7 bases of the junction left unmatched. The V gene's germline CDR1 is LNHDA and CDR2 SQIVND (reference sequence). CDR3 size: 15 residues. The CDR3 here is CASSLTGGASYGYTF. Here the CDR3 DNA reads TGTGCCAGTAGTCTGACAGGGGGCGCGAGCTATGGCTACACCTTC.